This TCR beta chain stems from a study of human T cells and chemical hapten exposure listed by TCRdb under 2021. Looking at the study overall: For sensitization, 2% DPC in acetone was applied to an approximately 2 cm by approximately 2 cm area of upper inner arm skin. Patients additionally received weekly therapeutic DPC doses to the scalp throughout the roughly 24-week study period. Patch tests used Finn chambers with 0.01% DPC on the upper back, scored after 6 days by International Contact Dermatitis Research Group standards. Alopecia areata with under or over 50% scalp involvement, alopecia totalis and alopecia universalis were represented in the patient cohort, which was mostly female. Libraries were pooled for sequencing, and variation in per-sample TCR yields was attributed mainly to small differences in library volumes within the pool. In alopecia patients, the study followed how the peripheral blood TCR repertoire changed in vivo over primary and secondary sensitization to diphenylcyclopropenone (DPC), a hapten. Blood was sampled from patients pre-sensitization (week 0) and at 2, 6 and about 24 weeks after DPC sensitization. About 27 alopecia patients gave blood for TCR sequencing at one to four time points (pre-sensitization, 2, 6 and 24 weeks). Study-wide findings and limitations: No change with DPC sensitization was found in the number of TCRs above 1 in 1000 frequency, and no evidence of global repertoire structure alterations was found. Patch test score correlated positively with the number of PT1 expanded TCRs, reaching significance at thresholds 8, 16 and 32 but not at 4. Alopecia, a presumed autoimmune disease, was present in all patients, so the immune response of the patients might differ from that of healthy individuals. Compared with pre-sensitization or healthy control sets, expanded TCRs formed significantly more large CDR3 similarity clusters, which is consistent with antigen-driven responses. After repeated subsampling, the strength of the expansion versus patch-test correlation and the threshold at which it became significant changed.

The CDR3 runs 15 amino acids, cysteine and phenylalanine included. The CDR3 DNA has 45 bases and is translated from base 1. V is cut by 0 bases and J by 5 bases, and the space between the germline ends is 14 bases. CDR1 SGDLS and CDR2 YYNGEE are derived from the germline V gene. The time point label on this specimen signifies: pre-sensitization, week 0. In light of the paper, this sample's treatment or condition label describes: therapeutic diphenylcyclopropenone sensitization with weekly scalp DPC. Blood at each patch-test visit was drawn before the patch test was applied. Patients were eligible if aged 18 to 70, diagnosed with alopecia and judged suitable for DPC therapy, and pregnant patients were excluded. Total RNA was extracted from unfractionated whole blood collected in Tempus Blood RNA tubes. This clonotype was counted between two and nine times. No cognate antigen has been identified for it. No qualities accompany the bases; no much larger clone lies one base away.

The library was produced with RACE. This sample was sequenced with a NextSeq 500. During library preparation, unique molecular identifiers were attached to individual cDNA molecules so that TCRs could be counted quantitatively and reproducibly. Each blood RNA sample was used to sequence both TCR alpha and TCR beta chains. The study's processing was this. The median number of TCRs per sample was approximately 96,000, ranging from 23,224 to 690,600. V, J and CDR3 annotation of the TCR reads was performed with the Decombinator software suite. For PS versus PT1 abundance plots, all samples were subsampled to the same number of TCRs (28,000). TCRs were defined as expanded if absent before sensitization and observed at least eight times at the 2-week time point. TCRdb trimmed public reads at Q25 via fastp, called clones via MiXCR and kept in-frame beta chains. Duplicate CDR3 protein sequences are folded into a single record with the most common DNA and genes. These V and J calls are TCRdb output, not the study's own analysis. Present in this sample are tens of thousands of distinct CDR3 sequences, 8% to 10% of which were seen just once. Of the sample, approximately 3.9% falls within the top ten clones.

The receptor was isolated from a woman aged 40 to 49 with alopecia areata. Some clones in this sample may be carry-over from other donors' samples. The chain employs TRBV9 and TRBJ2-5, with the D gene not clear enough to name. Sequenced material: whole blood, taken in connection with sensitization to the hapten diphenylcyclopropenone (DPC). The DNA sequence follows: TGTGCCAGCAGCGTAGATCTTTCAGGAGCGGAGACCCAGTACTTC. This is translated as CASSVDLSGAETQYF.